This is a list of T cell receptor beta chains from one sample in a study of regulatory T cells in long-lasting Graves disease. One entry per CDR3 protein results from TCRdb running MiXCR on the multiplex PCR reads. The table shows 350,000 to 400,000 distinct CDR3 sequences, with under 20% occurring only once. These data are also associated with another study on T cells in Graves' hyperthyroidism and ophthalmopathy.

The input for sequencing was peripheral blood mononuclear cells (PBMCs), taken at new diagnosis, from a patient treated with antithyroid drugs. All receptors come from a woman younger than 35 with Graves disease. Each CDR3 is given with its conserved first and last residue. D genes are given only for firm matches. Clone size, where shown, is once, few, many, or a class for clones that have expanded.

v_gene	abundance	j_gene	d_gene	CDR3nt	CDR3aa
TRBV20-1	many	TRBJ2-7	TRBD2	TGCAGTGCCACAGACGGTAGCGGGGGGACGAAATACGAGCAGTACTTC	CSATDGSGGTKYEQYF
TRBV6-2/TRBV6-3	many	TRBJ2-2	NA	TGTGCCAGCACTGCGCAGGGAGACACCGGGGAGCTGTTTTTT	CASTAQGDTGELFF
TRBV4-1	NA	TRBJ1-5	NA	TGCGCCAGCAGCCAAGTGGCGCACAATCAGCCCCAGCATTTT	CASSQVAHNQPQHF
TRBV30	many	TRBJ2-5	TRBD2	TGTGCCTGGAGTGTAACTCGGACTAGCGGAGTACAAGAGACCCAGTACTTC	CAWSVTRTSGVQETQYF
TRBV11-2	many	TRBJ1-2	NA	TGTGCCAGCAGCCTCTGTGGCTACACCTTC	CASSLCGYTF
TRBV7-9	many	TRBJ1-1	NA	TGTGCCAGCACCCCGACAAGGGTGAACACTGAAGCTTTCTTT	CASTPTRVNTEAFF
TRBV10-3	few	TRBJ2-3	NA	TGTGCCATCAGTTGGGACAGCACAGATACGCAGTATTTT	CAISWDSTDTQYF
TRBV11-3	NA	TRBJ2-5	TRBD2	TGTGCCAGCAGCTCCCTAGGAGCGGGAGAAGGCGAGACCCAGTACTTC	CASSSLGAGEGETQYF
TRBV18	once	TRBJ1-1	NA	TGTGCCAGCTCACCGAATCCAGGGAATACTGAAGCTTTCTTT	CASSPNPGNTEAFF
TRBV11-2	many	TRBJ2-7	NA	TGTGCCAGCAGCTCCTACTCGGGGGCTACCTACGAGCAGTACTTC	CASSSYSGATYEQYF
TRBV7-2	many	TRBJ2-1	NA	TGTGCCAGCAGCGAGAGTTTCACCTACAATGAGCAGTTCTTC	CASSESFTYNEQFF
TRBV6-9	many	TRBJ1-1	NA	TGTGCCAGCAGTTCCGCCTTGATGAACACTGAAGCTTTCTTT	CASSSALMNTEAFF
TRBV13	many	TRBJ2-5	TRBD1	TGTGCCAGCAGCTTGTGGGGACAGCGAGAGGAGACCCAGTACTTC	CASSLWGQREETQYF
TRBV19	NA	TRBJ2-1	TRBD2	TGTGCCAGTAGTACCACTAGCGGCCATTACAATGAGCAGTTCTTC	CASSTTSGHYNEQFF
TRBV3-1	many	TRBJ2-3	NA	TGTGCCAGCAGCCAAGACACTGGGAATACGCAGTATTTT	CASSQDTGNTQYF
TRBV28	many	TRBJ2-7	NA	TGTGCCAGTGCCCCTGTGGGGGAGCAGTACTTC	CASAPVGEQYF
TRBV20-1	NA	TRBJ1-2	NA	TGCAGTGCTCGGCGTACAGGGCTGGATGGCTACACCTTC	CSARRTGLDGYTF
TRBV20-1	many	TRBJ2-2	NA	TGCAGTGCTCAGACCGGGGAGCTGTTTTTT	CSAQTGELFF
TRBV7-8	NA	TRBJ1-6	NA	TGTGCCAGCAGCTTAGCGGGACCTTATAATTCACCCCTCCACTTT	CASSLAGPYNSPLHF
TRBV30	many	TRBJ1-1	NA	TGTGCCTGGAGTCCCCAGAGAGGGGTTAACACTGAAGCTTTCTTT	CAWSPQRGVNTEAFF
TRBV12-3/TRBV12-4	many	TRBJ2-5	NA	TGTGCCAGCAGAGGACTTGGAGAGACCCAGTACTTC	CASRGLGETQYF
TRBV7-9	few	TRBJ1-4	NA	TGTGCCAGCAGCTTAGTGGGGACTAATGAAAAACTGTTTTTT	CASSLVGTNEKLFF
TRBV27	few	TRBJ2-2	NA	TGTGCCAGCAGTTTAAGGGACCGGGAGAGTTACACCGGGGAGCTGTTTTTT	CASSLRDRESYTGELFF
TRBV13	NA	TRBJ2-3	TRBD2	TGTGCCAGCAGCCCTGGGACTAAGCGGGGGGGCGTCGTTGGCACAGATACGCAGTATTTT	CASSPGTKRGGVVGTDTQYF
TRBV5-1	many	TRBJ2-7	NA	TGCGCCAGCAGCTTGGAGGCAGGGCTAAACGAGCAGTACTTC	CASSLEAGLNEQYF
TRBV27	many	TRBJ2-1	NA	TGTGCCAGCGGGGGGAATGAGCAGTTCTTC	CASGGNEQFF
TRBV30	few	TRBJ2-5	TRBD2	TGTGCCTGGAGTGTAAGCGGGAGCGGGGAGACCCAGTACTTC	CAWSVSGSGETQYF
TRBV12-3/TRBV12-4	few	TRBJ1-2	NA	TGTGCCAGCAGTTTTCGGGTTGGCGGCTACACCTTC	CASSFRVGGYTF
TRBV5-1	many	TRBJ2-1	NA	TGCGCCAGCAGCACGGACTGGGAGCAGTTCTTC	CASSTDWEQFF
TRBV27	many	TRBJ2-3	TRBD2	TGTGCCAGCAGTACCCGTAGCGGGAAGAGCACAGATACGCAGTATTTT	CASSTRSGKSTDTQYF
TRBV7-2	NA	TRBJ2-5	NA	TGTGCCAGCAGCCCGTTTGGCGGGGGCCCTGAAGAGACCCAGTACTTC	CASSPFGGGPEETQYF
TRBV6-1	many	TRBJ1-4	TRBD1	TGTGCCAGCCGGACAGGGGGCCTTGCAACTAATGAAAAACTGTTTTTT	CASRTGGLATNEKLFF
TRBV7-9	many	TRBJ2-7	NA	TGTGCCAGCAGCTTCGGACAGTCTGCCAACGAGCAGTACTTC	CASSFGQSANEQYF
TRBV5-1	NA	TRBJ2-2	TRBD2	TGCGCCAGCAGCTCGACTCCTAGCGGGGGGATTCGGGAGCTGTTTTTT	CASSSTPSGGIRELFF
TRBV18	many	TRBJ1-2	NA	TGTGCCAGCTCACCACAGGGGTCAATTTATGGCTACACCTTC	CASSPQGSIYGYTF
TRBV29-1	many	TRBJ2-1	TRBD2	TGCAGCGTCGATCAGACTAGCGGGCCCCTGAGGAATGAGCAGTTCTTC	CSVDQTSGPLRNEQFF
TRBV28	few	TRBJ2-5	TRBD1	TGTGCCAGCAGCTACCGTCAGGGCAGGGGGGAGACCCAGTACTTC	CASSYRQGRGETQYF
TRBV11-2	many	TRBJ2-5	TRBD1	TGTGCCAGCAGCTTAGGGACAGGTCCAGGAGAGACCCAGTACTTC	CASSLGTGPGETQYF
TRBV20-1	NA	TRBJ1-4	NA	TGCAGTGCTAGTTCCCATCAAGGGGCAGAAAAACTGTTTTTT	CSASSHQGAEKLFF
TRBV6-1	few	TRBJ2-3	NA	TGTGCCAGCAGGTCGGCTACCGTTAGGACAGATACGCAGTATTTT	CASRSATVRTDTQYF
TRBV7-9	few	TRBJ1-5	NA	TGTGCCAGCAGCTTAGGCCAGGGCCATCAGCCCCAGCATTTT	CASSLGQGHQPQHF
TRBV7-8	many	TRBJ1-4	TRBD1	TGTGCCAGCAGCCCGACAGGGGTCTATAATGAAAAACTGTTTTTT	CASSPTGVYNEKLFF
TRBV5-1	many	TRBJ1-1	NA	TGCGCCAGCAGCCGAGGGACAACGGACACTGAAGCTTTCTTT	CASSRGTTDTEAFF
TRBV11-3	NA	TRBJ2-1	NA	TGTGCCAGCAGCCCCGGCGAGGATTCGTACAATGAGCAGTTCTTC	CASSPGEDSYNEQFF